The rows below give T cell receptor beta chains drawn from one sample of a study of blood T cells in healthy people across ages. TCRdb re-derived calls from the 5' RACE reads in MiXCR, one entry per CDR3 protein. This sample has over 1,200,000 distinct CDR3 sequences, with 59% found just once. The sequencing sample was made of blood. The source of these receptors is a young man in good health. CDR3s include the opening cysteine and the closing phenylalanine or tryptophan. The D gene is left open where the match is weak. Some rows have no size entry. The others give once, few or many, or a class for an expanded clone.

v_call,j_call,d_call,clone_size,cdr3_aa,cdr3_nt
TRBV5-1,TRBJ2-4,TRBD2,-,CASTNPAGGTKNIQYF,TGCGCCAGCACTAACCCAGCGGGAGGAACCAAAAACATTCAGTACTTC
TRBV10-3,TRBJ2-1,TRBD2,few,CAIGGTGTSGRNEQFF,TGTGCCATCGGTGGGACCGGGACTAGCGGGAGAAATGAGCAGTTCTTC
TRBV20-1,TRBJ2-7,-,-,CSARGRRGQDEQYF,TGCAGTGCTAGAGGCAGGAGGGGGCAAGACGAGCAGTACTTC
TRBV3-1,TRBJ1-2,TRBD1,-,CASSQPGQENYGYTF,TGTGCCAGCAGCCAACCGGGACAGGAAAACTATGGCTACACCTTC
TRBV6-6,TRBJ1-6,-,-,CASSYSSDYNSPLHF,TGTGCCAGCAGTTACTCGTCAGACTATAATTCACCCCTCCACTTT
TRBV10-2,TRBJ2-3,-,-,CASSEEGLGTDTQYF,TGCGCCAGCAGTGAGGAGGGGCTAGGCACAGACACGCAGTATTTT
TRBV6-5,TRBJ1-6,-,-,CASSYSKGPRPLHF,TGTGCCAGCAGTTACTCGAAAGGACCCCGACCCCTCCACTTT
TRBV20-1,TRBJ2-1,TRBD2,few,CSASTSGGGNEQFF,TGCAGTGCCTCGACTAGCGGGGGGGGGAATGAGCAGTTCTTC
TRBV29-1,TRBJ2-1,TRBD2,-,CSGLLWLAGNSNEQFF,TGCAGCGGCCTATTGTGGCTAGCGGGGAACTCTAATGAGCAGTTCTTC
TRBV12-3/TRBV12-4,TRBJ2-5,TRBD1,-,CASSQGQQVQETQYF,TGTGCCAGCAGTCAGGGACAGCAAGTTCAAGAGACCCAGTACTTC
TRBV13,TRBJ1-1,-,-,CASSMAWGTLNTEAFF,TGTGCCAGCAGCATGGCATGGGGCACCTTGAACACTGAAGCTTTCTTT
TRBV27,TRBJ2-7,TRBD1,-,CASSLPSGGAENEQYF,TGTGCCAGCAGCCTACCCTCAGGGGGCGCCGAAAACGAGCAGTACTTC
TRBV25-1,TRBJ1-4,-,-,CASSVGMKTNEKLFF,TGTGCCAGCAGTGTAGGGATGAAAACTAATGAAAAACTGTTTTTT
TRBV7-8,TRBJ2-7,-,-,CASSLMGQIGGRNEQYF,TGTGCCAGCAGCTTAATGGGGCAAATCGGAGGGCGGAACGAGCAGTACTTC
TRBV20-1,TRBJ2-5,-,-,CSATGGREVETQYF,TGCAGTGCAACCGGGGGGCGCGAGGTGGAGACCCAGTACTTC
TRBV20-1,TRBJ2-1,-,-,CSARGTDREVASGGNEQFF,TGCAGTGCTAGGGGAACGGACAGGGAAGTGGCTAGCGGAGGTAATGAGCAGTTCTTC
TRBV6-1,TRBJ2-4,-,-,CASSPLERAKNIQYF,TGTGCCAGCAGCCCCCTCGAAAGGGCCAAAAACATTCAGTACTTC
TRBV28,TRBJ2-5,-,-,CASSFRGPQGTQYF,TGTGCCAGCAGTTTTAGGGGTCCGCAAGGGACCCAGTACTTC
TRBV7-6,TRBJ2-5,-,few,CASSLELAAYQETQYF,TGTGCCAGCAGCTTAGAGTTGGCGGCGTACCAAGAGACCCAGTACTTC
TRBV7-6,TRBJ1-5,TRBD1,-,CASSLGKQGAGNQPQHF,TGTGCCAGCAGCTTAGGGAAACAGGGGGCAGGCAATCAGCCCCAGCATTTT
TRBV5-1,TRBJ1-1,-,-,CASSLRGGEGTEAFF,TGCGCCAGCAGCTTGAGGGGGGGGGAAGGCACTGAAGCTTTCTTT
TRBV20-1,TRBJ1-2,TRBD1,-,CSARPGQGIYGYTF,TGCAGTGCTAGACCCGGACAGGGCATCTATGGCTACACCTTC
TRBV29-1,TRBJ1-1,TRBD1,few,CSVVSGGSTEAFF,TGCAGCGTTGTTTCAGGGGGGTCCACTGAAGCTTTCTTT
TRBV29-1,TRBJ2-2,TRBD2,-,CSARPGTSRPGELFF,TGCAGCGCGAGACCCGGGACTAGCAGGCCCGGGGAGCTGTTTTTT
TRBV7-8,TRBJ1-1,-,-,CASSSLRGKHTEAFF,TGTGCCAGCAGCTCCCTGAGGGGCAAGCACACTGAAGCTTTCTTT
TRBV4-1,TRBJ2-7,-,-,CASSQAKARHEQYF,TGCGCCAGCAGCCAAGCTAAAGCTCGGCACGAGCAGTACTTC
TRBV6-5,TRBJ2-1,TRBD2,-,CASSYAGGMNEQFF,TGTGCCAGCAGTTACGCGGGGGGGATGAATGAGCAGTTCTTC
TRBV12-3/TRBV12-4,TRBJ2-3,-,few,CASSRQALLDTQYF,TGTGCCAGCAGTCGACAGGCTTTATTAGATACGCAGTATTTT
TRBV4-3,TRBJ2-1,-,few,CASSQDWDNEQFF,TGCGCCAGCAGCCAAGATTGGGACAATGAGCAGTTCTTC
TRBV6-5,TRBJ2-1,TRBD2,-,CASSYSTTSGGGYNEQFF,TGTGCCAGCAGTTACTCTACCACTAGCGGAGGGGGGTACAATGAGCAGTTCTTC
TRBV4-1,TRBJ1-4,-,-,CASSQVTVRTDLNEKLFF,TGCGCCAGCAGCCAAGTCACTGTGAGGACAGATCTTAATGAAAAACTGTTTTTT
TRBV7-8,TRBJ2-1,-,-,CASSLEWTARGTTYNEQFF,TGTGCCAGCAGCTTAGAGTGGACAGCGAGGGGGACAACCTACAATGAGCAGTTCTTC
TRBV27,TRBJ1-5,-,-,CASSFRGNSNQPQHF,TGTGCCAGCAGTTTCCGGGGAAATAGCAATCAGCCCCAGCATTTT
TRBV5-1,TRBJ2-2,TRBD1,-,CASSFGTDSSGELFF,TGCGCCAGCAGCTTCGGGACAGACTCCTCCGGGGAGCTGTTTTTT
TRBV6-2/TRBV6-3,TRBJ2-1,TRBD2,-,CASSYSVLAGATDEQFF,TGTGCCAGCAGTTACTCGGTCCTAGCGGGGGCTACGGATGAGCAGTTCTTC
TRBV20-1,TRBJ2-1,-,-,CSARGSGAGEQFF,TGCAGTGCTAGAGGGTCGGGGGCAGGGGAGCAGTTCTTC
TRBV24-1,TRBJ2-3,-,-,CATSVSPGDTQYF,TGTGCCACCAGTGTCTCACCTGGGGATACGCAGTATTTT
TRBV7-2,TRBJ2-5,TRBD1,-,CASSSGTGGIQETQYF,TGTGCCAGCAGCTCCGGGACAGGGGGCATCCAAGAGACCCAGTACTTC
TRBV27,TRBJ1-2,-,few,CASRSDRDSHYGYTF,TGTGCCAGCAGATCGGACAGAGATTCTCACTATGGCTACACCTTC
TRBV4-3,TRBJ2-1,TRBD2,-,CASSQNLAGGREEQFF,TGCGCCAGCAGCCAAAACCTAGCGGGGGGGCGGGAGGAGCAGTTCTTC
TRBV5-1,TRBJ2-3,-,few,CASSPQGAAQYF,TGCGCCAGCAGCCCGCAAGGTGCTGCGCAGTATTTT
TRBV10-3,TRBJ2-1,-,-,CAIGKGQGQTYNEQFF,TGTGCCATCGGGAAGGGTCAAGGGCAGACCTACAATGAGCAGTTCTTC
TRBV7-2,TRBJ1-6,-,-,CASSEGAGVYNSPLHF,TGTGCCAGCAGCGAAGGGGCCGGGGTCTATAATTCACCCCTCCACTTT
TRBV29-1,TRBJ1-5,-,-,CSVEDQVGGYNQPQHF,TGCAGCGTTGAAGACCAGGTGGGAGGGTACAATCAGCCCCAGCATTTT
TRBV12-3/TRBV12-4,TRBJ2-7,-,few,CASSSRTVYEQYF,TGTGCCAGCAGTTCCCGGACAGTTTACGAGCAGTACTTC
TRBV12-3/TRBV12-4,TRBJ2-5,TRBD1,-,CASSRDRGLNETQYF,TGTGCCAGCAGTAGGGACAGGGGGCTGAATGAGACCCAGTACTTC
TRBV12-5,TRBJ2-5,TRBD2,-,CASSGSPEETQYF,TGTGCTAGTAGCGGGAGTCCCGAAGAGACCCAGTACTTC
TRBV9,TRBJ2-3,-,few,CASSVGRGDTQYF,TGTGCCAGCAGCGTAGGCCGGGGGGATACGCAGTATTTT
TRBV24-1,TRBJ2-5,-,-,CATSDFHGGQETQYF,TGTGCCACCAGTGATTTTCACGGCGGCCAAGAGACCCAGTACTTC
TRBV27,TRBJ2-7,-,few,CASSLEARSSYEQYF,TGTGCCAGCAGTTTAGAAGCGCGGAGCTCCTACGAGCAGTACTTC
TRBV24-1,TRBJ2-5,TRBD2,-,CATSDSGGETQYF,TGTGCCACCAGTGATTCGGGGGGGGAGACCCAGTACTTC
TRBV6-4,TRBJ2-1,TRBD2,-,CASSALAGGWYEQFF,TGTGCCAGCAGTGCTTTAGCGGGGGGCTGGTATGAGCAGTTCTTC
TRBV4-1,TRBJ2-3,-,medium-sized,CASSKRGADTQYF,TGCGCCAGCAGCAAAAGGGGGGCGGATACGCAGTATTTT
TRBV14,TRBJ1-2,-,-,CASSALSDGRSYTF,TGCGCCAGCAGCGCCCTCTCGGACGGACGAAGCTACACCTTC
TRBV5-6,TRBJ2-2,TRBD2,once,CASSLGLATFTGELFF,TGTGCCAGCAGCTTGGGACTAGCAACTTTCACCGGGGAGCTGTTTTTT
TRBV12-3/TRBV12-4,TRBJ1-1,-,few,CASGRGRNTEAFF,TGTGCCAGCGGGCGAGGGAGGAACACTGAAGCTTTCTTT
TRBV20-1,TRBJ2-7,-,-,CSARLSYEQYF,TGCAGTGCTCGACTCTCCTACGAGCAGTACTTC
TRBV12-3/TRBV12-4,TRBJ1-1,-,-,CASSTRRNTEAFF,TGTGCCAGCAGTACTCGTAGGAACACTGAAGCTTTCTTT
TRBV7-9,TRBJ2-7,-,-,CASSFLALEQYF,TGTGCCAGCAGCTTCTTAGCGCTCGAGCAGTACTTC
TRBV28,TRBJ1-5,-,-,CASSFHGTPYSNQPQHF,TGTGCCAGCAGTTTTCACGGGACACCGTATAGCAATCAGCCCCAGCATTTT